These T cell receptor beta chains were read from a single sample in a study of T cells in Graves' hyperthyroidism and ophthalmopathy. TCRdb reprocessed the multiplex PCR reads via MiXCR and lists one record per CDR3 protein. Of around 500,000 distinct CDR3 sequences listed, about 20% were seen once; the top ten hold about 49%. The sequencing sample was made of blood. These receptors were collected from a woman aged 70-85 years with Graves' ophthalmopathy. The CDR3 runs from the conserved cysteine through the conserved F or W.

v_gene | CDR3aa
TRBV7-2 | CASSQATAGWADTQYF
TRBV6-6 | CASSYSGLAAGDTQYF
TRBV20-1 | CSARDRGARGGPNTDTQYF
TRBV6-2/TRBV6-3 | CASSYVSSGSSSYNEQFF
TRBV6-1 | CASSSTGSEQYF
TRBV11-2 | CASSFRTGPNEQFF
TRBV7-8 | CASSLEISGSSYNEQFF
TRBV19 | CASSILWNHEQYF
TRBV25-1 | CASSGLAGGHREQYF
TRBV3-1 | CASSQVGRPQHF
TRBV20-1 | CSAKTGGGGTEAFF
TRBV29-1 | CSVTHVEGAGGYTF
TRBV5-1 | CASSWGLARPLEQFF
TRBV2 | CASSESKGLTHNEQFF
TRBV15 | CATSPGTGEQYF
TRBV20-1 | CSARLLGLGGETQYF
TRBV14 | CASSQTRGTGELFF
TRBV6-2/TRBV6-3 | CASSYAYRVTYEQYF
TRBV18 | CASSPDRFYDYTF
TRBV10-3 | CAIGEDRGGEQFF
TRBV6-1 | CASRETGVGSPLHF
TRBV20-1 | CSANKREGTDTQYF
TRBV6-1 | CASSAANYGYTF
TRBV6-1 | CASSSTSGSNEQYF
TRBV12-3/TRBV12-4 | CASTKRGDTEAFF
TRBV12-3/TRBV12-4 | CASSRTFRLDTGELFF
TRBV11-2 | CASSLQGRQPQHF
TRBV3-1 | CASSQGRPAGITYEQYF